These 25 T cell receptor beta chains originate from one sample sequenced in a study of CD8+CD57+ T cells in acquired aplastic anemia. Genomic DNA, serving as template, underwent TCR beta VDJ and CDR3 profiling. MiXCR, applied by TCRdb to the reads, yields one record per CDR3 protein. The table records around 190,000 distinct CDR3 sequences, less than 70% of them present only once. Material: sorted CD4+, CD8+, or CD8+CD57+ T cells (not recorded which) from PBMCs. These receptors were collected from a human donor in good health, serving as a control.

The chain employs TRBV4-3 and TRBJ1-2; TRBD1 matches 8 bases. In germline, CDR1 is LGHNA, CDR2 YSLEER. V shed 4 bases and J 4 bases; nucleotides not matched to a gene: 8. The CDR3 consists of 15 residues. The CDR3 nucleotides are TGCGCCAGCAGCCCCGGACAGGGTGAGGGCTATGGCTACACCTTC. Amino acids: CASSPGQGEGYGYTF.

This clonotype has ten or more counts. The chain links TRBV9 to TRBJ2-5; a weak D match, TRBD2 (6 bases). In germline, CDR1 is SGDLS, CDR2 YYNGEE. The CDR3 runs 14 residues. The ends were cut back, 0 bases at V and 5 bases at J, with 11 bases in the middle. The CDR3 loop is CASSVAGESETQYF. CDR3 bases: TGTGCCAGCAGCGTAGCGGGGGAATCGGAGACCCAGTACTTC.

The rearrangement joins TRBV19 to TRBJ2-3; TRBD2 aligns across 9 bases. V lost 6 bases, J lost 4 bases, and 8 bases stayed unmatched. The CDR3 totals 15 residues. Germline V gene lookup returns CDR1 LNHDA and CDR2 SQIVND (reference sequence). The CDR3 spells CASRVPGLAPDTQYF. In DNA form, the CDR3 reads TGTGCCAGTAGGGTACCGGGACTAGCTCCAGATACGCAGTATTTT.

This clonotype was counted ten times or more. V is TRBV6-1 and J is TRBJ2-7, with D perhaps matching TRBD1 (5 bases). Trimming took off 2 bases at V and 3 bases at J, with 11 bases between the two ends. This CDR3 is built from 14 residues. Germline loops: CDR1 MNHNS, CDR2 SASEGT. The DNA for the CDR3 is TGTGCCAGCAGTGAATCAGGGAATCTCTACGAGCAGTACTTC. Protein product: CASSESGNLYEQYF.

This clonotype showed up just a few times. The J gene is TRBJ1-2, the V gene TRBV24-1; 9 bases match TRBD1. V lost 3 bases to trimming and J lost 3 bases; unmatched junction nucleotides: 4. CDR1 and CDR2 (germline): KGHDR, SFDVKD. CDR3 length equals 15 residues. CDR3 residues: CATSDPGQGDYGYTF. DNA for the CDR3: TGTGCCACCAGTGATCCGGGACAGGGCGACTATGGCTACACCTTC.

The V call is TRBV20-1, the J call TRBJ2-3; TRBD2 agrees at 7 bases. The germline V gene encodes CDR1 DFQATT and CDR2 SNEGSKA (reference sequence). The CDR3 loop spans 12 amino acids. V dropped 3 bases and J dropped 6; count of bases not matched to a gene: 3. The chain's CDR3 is CSASGGGDTQYF. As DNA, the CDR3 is TGCAGTGCTAGTGGCGGGGGTGATACGCAGTATTTT.

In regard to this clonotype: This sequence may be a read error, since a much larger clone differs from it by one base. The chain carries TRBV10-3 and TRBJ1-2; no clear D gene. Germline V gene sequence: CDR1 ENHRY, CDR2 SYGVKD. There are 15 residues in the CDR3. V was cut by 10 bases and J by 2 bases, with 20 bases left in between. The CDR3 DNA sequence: TGTGCCAGCAGGTACAGTGCTCATTTAAACTATGGCTACACCTTC. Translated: CASRYSAHLNYGYTF.

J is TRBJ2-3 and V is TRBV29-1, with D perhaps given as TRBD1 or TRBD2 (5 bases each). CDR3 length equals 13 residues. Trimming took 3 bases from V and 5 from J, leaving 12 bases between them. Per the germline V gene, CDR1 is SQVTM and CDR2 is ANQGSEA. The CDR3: CSVDVGVLDTQYF. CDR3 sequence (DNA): TGCAGCGTTGACGTGGGGGTCCTAGATACGCAGTATTTT.

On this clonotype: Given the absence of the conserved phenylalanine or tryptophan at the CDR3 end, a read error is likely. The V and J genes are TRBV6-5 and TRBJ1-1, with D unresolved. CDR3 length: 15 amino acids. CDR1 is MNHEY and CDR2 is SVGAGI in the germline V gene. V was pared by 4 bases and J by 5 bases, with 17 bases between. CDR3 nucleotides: TGTGCCAGCAGTTTCTCGACCGGGGTTGGGACTGAAGCTTTCTCT. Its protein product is CASSFSTGVGTEAFS.

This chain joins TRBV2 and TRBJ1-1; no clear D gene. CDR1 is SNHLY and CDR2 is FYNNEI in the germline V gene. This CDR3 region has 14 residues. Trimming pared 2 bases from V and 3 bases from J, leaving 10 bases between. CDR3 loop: CASSESRGHTEAFF. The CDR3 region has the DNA TGTGCCAGCAGTGAAAGTAGAGGGCACACTGAAGCTTTCTTT.

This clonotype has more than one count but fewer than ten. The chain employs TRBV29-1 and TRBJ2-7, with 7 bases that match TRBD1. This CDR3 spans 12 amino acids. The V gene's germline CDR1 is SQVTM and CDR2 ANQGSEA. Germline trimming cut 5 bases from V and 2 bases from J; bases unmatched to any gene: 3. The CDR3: CSVWDSTYEQYF. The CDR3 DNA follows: TGCAGCGTTTGGGACAGCACCTACGAGCAGTACTTC.

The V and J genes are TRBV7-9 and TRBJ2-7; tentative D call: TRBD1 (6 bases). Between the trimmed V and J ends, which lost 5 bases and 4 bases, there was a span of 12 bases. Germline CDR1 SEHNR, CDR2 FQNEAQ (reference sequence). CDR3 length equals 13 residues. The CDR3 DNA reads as TGTGCCAGCAGCAGGGGGACGATTTACGAGCAGTACTTC. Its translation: CASSRGTIYEQYF.

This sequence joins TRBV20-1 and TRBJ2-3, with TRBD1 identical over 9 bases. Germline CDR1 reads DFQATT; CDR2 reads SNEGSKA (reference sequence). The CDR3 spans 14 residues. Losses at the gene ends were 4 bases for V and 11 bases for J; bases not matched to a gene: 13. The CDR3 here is CSATLGQGGKGQYF. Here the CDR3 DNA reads TGCAGTGCTACCCTGGGACAGGGAGGTAAAGGGCAGTATTTT.

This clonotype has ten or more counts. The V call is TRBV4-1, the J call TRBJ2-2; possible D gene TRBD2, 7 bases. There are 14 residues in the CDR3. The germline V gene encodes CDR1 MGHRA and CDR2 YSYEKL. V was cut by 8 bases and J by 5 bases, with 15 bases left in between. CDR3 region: CASGWGGRTGELFF. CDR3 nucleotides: TGCGCCAGCGGTTGGGGGGGCCGGACCGGGGAGCTGTTTTTT.

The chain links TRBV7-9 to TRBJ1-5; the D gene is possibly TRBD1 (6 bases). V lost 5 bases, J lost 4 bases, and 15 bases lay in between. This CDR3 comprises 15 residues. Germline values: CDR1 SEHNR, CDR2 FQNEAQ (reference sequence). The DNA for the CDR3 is TGTGCCAGCAGCCAATATAGGACAGCTAATCAGCCCCAGCATTTT. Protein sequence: CASSQYRTANQPQHF.

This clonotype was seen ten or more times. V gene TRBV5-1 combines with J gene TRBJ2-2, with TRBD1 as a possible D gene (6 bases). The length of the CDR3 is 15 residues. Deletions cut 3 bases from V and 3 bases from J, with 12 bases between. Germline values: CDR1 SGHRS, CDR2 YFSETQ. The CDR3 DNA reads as TGCGCCAGCAGCTGGGCGACAGGAGACACCGGGGAGCTGTTTTTT. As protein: CASSWATGDTGELFF.

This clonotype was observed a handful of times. The CDR3 spells CATNGGMNTEAFF. Written as DNA, the CDR3 is TGTGCCACCAATGGGGGAATGAACACTGAAGCTTTCTTT. This sequence joins TRBV15 and TRBJ1-1; possibly TRBD1 for D (5 bases). This CDR3 has 13 residues. Germline V gene data show CDR1 as LNHNV and CDR2 as YYDKDF (reference sequence). Deletions cut 7 bases from V and 0 bases from J, with 9 bases between.

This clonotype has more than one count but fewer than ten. This CDR3 reads CASSPGTGVKNEQFF. CDR3 in DNA: TGTGCCAGCTCACCAGGGACAGGGGTAAAGAATGAGCAGTTCTTC. The J gene is TRBJ2-1, the V gene TRBV7-6; 10 bases fit TRBD1. The ends lost 8 bases at V and 7 bases at J; junction bases unmatched: 11. The CDR3 length is 15 residues. Germline CDR1 is SGHVS and CDR2 is FNYEAQ.

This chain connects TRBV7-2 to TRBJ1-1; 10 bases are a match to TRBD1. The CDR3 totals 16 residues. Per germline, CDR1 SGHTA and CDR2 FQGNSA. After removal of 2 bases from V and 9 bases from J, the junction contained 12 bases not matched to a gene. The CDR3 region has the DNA TGTGCCAGCAGCTTAACGAGGGGAAAAGACAGGGGGCAAGCTTTCTTT. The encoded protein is CASSLTRGKDRGQAFF. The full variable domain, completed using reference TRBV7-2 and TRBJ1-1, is GAGVSQSPSNKVTEKGKDVELRCDPISGHTALYWYRQSLGQGLEFLIYFQGNSAPDKSGLPSDRFSAERTGGSVSTLTIQRTQQEDSAVYLCASSLTRGKDRGQAFFGQGTRLTVV.

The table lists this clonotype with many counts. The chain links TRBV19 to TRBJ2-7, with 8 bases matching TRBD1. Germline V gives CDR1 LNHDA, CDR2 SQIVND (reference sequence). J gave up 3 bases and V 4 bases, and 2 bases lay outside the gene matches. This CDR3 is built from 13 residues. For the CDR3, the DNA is TGTGCCAGTAGTAGGGACAGGTTCTACGAGCAGTACTTC. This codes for CASSRDRFYEQYF.

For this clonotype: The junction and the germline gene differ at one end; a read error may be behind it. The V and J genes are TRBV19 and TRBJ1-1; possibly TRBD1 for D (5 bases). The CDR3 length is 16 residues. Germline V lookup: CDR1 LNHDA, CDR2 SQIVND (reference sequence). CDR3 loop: CASSKGWGWMNTEALF. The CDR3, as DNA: TGTGCCAGTAGCAAGGGCTGGGGGTGGATGAACACTGAAGCTCTCTTT.

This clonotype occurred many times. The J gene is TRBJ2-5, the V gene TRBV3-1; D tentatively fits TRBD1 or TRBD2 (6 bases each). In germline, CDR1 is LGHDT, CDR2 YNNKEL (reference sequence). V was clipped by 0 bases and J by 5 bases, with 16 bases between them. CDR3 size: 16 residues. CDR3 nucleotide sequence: TGTGCCAGCAGCCAAGAACTTGGGGGGCTCATTGAGACCCAGTACTTC. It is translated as CASSQELGGLIETQYF.

CDR3 DNA sequence: TGCGCCAGCAGCCCGGAGTCCCTGAACTCCTACGAGCAGTACTTC. This codes for CASSPESLNSYEQYF. The chain is built from TRBV10-2 and TRBJ2-7; D not certain. The length of the CDR3 is 15 residues. Trimming stripped 6 bases from V and 0 bases from J, with 15 bases between. Germline values: CDR1 WSHSY, CDR2 SAAADI.

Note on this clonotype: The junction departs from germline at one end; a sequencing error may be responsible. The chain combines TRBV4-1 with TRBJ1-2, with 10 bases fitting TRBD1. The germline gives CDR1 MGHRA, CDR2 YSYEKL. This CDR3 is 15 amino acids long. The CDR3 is CASNQRQGATYGYTF. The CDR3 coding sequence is TGCGCCAGCAACCAAAGACAGGGGGCTACCTATGGCTACACCTTC.

The CDR3 coding sequence is TGTGCCAGTAGGACAGGGGAATATGGCTACACCTTC. Translating it yields CASRTGEYGYTF. The J gene is TRBJ1-2, the V gene TRBV19; the match to TRBD1 covers 8 bases. V was pared by 6 bases and J by 5 bases, with 2 bases of the junction left unmatched. Germline-derived CDR1 and CDR2 are LNHDA and SQIVND (reference sequence). The CDR3 is 12 residues long.